The source of this T cell receptor (beta chain) is a study of CD8+ T cells in alopecia areata. In the study overall: Oral tofacitinib, 5 to 10 mg twice daily, was given in an open-label trial.

Study results and limitations: Higher clonality than in normal scalp was seen in lesional scalp, especially alopecia totalis/universalis.

Sampling of alopecia areata patients yielded lesional scalp punch biopsies as well as peripheral blood. As the sequencing template, cDNA was produced by extracting RNA and reverse transcribing it. Measured with immunoSEQ multiplex PCR; TCRdb has only the in-frame clones, and not every one. Among 200,000 to 250,000 clones listed, 67% were seen once. Germline CDR1 reads ENHRY; CDR2 reads SYGVKD. This CDR3 comprises 13 residues. V was pared by 5 bases and J by 3 bases, with 7 bases between. Concerning this clone: Its antigen remains unidentified.

This receptor was identified in a human donor with alopecia areata. J is TRBJ2-2 and V is TRBV10-3; D is unclear. Sequenced material: CD4+ T cells sorted from blood, taken at week 0. The CDR3: CAISPRDTGELFF. The CDR3 bases are TGTGCCATCAGTCCCCGTGACACCGGGGAGCTGTTTTTT.